Each of the 2 T cell receptor beta chains below was sequenced from the same sample in a study of CD8 T cells in ankylosing spondylitis. TCRdb redid the calling of the 5' RACE reads with MiXCR, one entry per CDR3 protein. Among a few hundred thousand distinct CDR3 sequences listed, over 15% were seen once. What these receptors recognize is not known. Study results and limitations: One TCR beta motif, made up of eight or nine highly homologous variants, appeared characteristic of ankylosing spondylitis blood.

Sequencing input: blood, either unsorted or a sorted T cell fraction (not recorded which). These receptor sequences come from a male donor with ankylosing spondylitis.

This chain joins TRBV20-1 and TRBJ2-6; 13 bases fit TRBD2. The V segment lost 5 bases and the J segment 7 bases; nucleotides outside the gene matches: 5. This CDR3 is built from 15 residues. The germline CDR1 and CDR2 sequences are DFQATT and SNEGSKA (reference sequence). The CDR3 DNA reads as TGCAGTGCTCAAAAGGGACTAGCGGGAGCCAACGTCCTGACTTTC. Translating gives CSAQKGLAGANVLTF.

This rearrangement joins TRBV20-1 to TRBJ1-2; D not certain. The length of the CDR3 is 15 residues. V dropped 5 bases and J dropped 2 bases, with 18 bases sitting between them. Germline assignment: CDR1 DFQATT and CDR2 SNEGSKA (reference sequence). CDR3 region: CSAPTRGDWNYGYTF. The CDR3 DNA follows: TGCAGTGCTCCTACCAGAGGTGACTGGAACTATGGCTACACCTTC.